This T cell receptor (beta chain) came from a study of T cell repertoires in cytomegalovirus infection. Comment on this clonotype: Its target is unknown.

CDR3 length equals 18 residues. CDR1 and CDR2 from the germline V gene are KGHSH and LQKENI. J was trimmed by 3 bases and V by 5 bases; bases with no gene match: 17. TCRdb re-analysed the reads in MiXCR, keeping a single row per CDR3 protein. This table has hundreds of thousands of distinct CDR3 sequences, around 30% appearing once. The chain uses TRBV18 and TRBJ1-1; the match to TRBD1 covers 8 bases. This receptor was obtained from a human donor in good health (CMV status not recorded). Some clones in this sample may be carry-over from other donors' samples. The sequencing used cultured CD8+ T cells from PBMCs, collected from culture after CMV antigen stimulation. CDR3 DNA: TGTGCCAGCTCAGGACGGGGACAGGCGCTTCTAGGGGACACTGAAGCTTTCTTT. Its protein product is CASSGRGQALLGDTEAFF.